The clone carrying this T cell receptor (beta chain) was seen once. The antigen is not known. The entry originates in a study of T cell responses to AZD1222 COVID-19 vaccine. Study-wide results and limits: Spike-wide vaccine-associated CD4 TCRs dominated at 160-218 and 743-854. Sampled repertoires all dated from after the peak T cell response. Donors were chiefly white British, with a greater number of females, and clonal diversity was perhaps underestimated. In the spike-specific TCR repertoire, nearly half reportedly target unmutated variant regions.

The CDR3 runs 12 residues. Germline V gene data show CDR1 as SGHTA and CDR2 as FQGTGA. V shed 8 bases and J shed 9 bases, with 14 bases lying between them. This table comes from immunoSEQ multiplex PCR, and its TCRdb copy is limited to in-frame clones, with some not included. Counted here are roughly 150,000 clones, about nine tenths occurring once; the ten biggest clones make up 3% to 4%. This receptor was obtained from an adult in good health. The sample in question was peripheral blood, obtained on day 0 of MenACWY control vaccination. J is TRBJ1-5 and V is TRBV7-3, with D perhaps matching TRBD1 (5 bases). CDR3 protein: CASLVTGAPQHF. The CDR3, as DNA: TGTGCCAGCCTTGTTACCGGGGCGCCCCAGCATTTT.